A selection of T cell receptor beta chains follows, all from one sample in a study of sequential checkpoint blockade in melanoma. Clones were read by immunoSEQ multiplex PCR, and TCRdb kept only the in-frame ones, dropping some. This sample carries about 10,000 clones, under 25% of them seen once, and the ten largest clones take 11% to 15%. The input for sequencing was tumor tissue (inferred from file names), taken from a patient given nivolumab and ipilimumab in sequence. Every receptor here comes from a human donor with melanoma. The CDR3 runs from the conserved cysteine through the conserved F or W. D genes are given only for firm matches. Clone size is shown for a subset of rows, as once, few, many or a class of expanded clone.

J,D,V,size,CDR3,DNA
TRBJ2-6,-,TRBV28,-,CASSLFSVSGANVLTF,TGTGCCAGCAGTTTGTTCTCCGTCTCTGGGGCCAACGTCCTGACTTTC
TRBJ1-5,TRBD1,TRBV2,-,CASSEAENPLQGVCNQPQHF,TGTGCCAGCAGTGAAGCCGAAAATCCGCTCCAGGGGGTTTGCAATCAGCCCCAGCATTTT
TRBJ1-1,-,TRBV6-8,few,CASSYNYRHRTEAFF,TGTGCCAGCAGTTACAATTACAGGCATCGCACTGAAGCTTTCTTT
TRBJ2-5,-,TRBV10-3,-,CAIRDSGTQETQYF,TGTGCCATCAGGGATTCCGGGACTCAAGAGACCCAGTACTTC
TRBJ2-7,-,TRBV6-7,-,CASSEAGEQYF,TGTGCCAGCAGTGAAGCGGGCGAGCAGTACTTC
TRBJ2-5,TRBD2,TRBV11-3,few,CASFSTSGGFQETQYF,TGTGCCAGCTTTTCGACGAGCGGGGGGTTCCAAGAGACCCAGTACTTC
TRBJ2-6,-,TRBV11-3,few,CASSLGGGTQDHSGANVLTF,TGTGCCAGCAGCTTAGGGGGGGGCACACAGGACCACTCTGGGGCCAACGTCCTGACTTTC
TRBJ2-3,TRBD2,TRBV4-1,many,CASSQGLAGVLDTQYF,TGCGCCAGCAGCCAAGGACTAGCGGGGGTGTTAGATACGCAGTATTTT
TRBJ1-1,-,TRBV6-8,few,CASSYEQEVMNTEAFF,TGTGCCAGCAGTTACGAGCAGGAAGTGATGAACACTGAAGCTTTCTTT
TRBJ1-6,-,TRBV18,-,CASSPRRSWDSPLHF,TGTGCCAGCTCACCTCGGAGGAGTTGGGATTCACCCCTCCACTTT
TRBJ1-1,-,TRBV7-1,few,CASSPIRGTEAFF,TGTGCCAGCAGCCCGATTAGGGGCACTGAAGCTTTCTTT
TRBJ2-3,TRBD2,TRBV6-8,few,CASSKRGGLAGMSTDTQYF,TGTGCCAGCAGCAAAAGAGGGGGACTAGCGGGGATGAGCACAGATACGCAGTATTTT
TRBJ2-4,-,TRBV15,-,CATSRGRGRISAKNIQYF,TGTGCCACCAGCAGAGGCCGTGGACGAATATCAGCCAAAAACATTCAGTACTTC
TRBJ2-3,-,TRBV28,-,CASSHALRVGTQYF,TGTGCCAGCAGCCACGCCCTACGGGTAGGTACGCAGTATTTT
TRBJ2-7,TRBD1,TRBV5-1,-,CASSLSPGGYEQYF,TGCGCCAGCAGCTTAAGTCCAGGGGGTTACGAGCAGTACTTC
TRBJ2-2,-,TRBV6-8,-,CASSYSMLNTGELFF,TGTGCCAGCAGTTACTCGATGCTGAACACCGGGGAGCTGTTTTTT
TRBJ2-2,TRBD1,TRBV14,-,CASSHRLKDRGTGELFF,TGTGCCAGCAGCCACCGTCTAAAGGACAGGGGCACCGGGGAGCTGTTTTTT
TRBJ2-7,TRBD2,TRBV19,-,CASSIVSGGIYEQYF,TGTGCCAGTAGTATAGTGAGCGGGGGGATCTACGAGCAGTACTTC
TRBJ1-1,-,TRBV11-3,many,CASSSRGGVAEAFF,TGTGCCAGCAGTTCGCGGGGCGGCGTGGCTGAAGCTTTCTTT
TRBJ2-3,TRBD2,TRBV6-8,-,CASSYSKWAGGTDTQYF,TGTGCCAGCAGTTACTCGAAATGGGCGGGGGGCACAGATACGCAGTATTTT
TRBJ1-5,-,TRBV19,medium-sized,CASSIRGNQPQHF,TGTGCCAGTAGTATTCGTGGCAATCAGCCCCAGCATTTT
TRBJ1-6,TRBD1,TRBV5-1,-,CASSSGQGDSPLHF,TGCGCCAGCAGCTCGGGACAGGGGGATTCACCCCTCCACTTT
TRBJ1-1,TRBD1,TRBV28,few,CASSLAGGADTEAFF,TGTGCCAGCAGTTTAGCAGGGGGCGCGGACACTGAAGCTTTCTTT
TRBJ2-2,-,TRBV18,-,CASSPDRKNTGELFF,TGTGCCAGCTCACCCGACAGGAAGAACACCGGGGAGCTGTTTTTT
TRBJ2-2,-,TRBV5-8,few,CASARGNTGELFF,TGTGCCAGCGCGCGAGGGAACACCGGGGAGCTGTTTTTT
TRBJ2-1,-,TRBV28,-,CASSKYSSEQFF,TGTGCCAGCAGTAAGTACTCCAGTGAGCAGTTCTTC
TRBJ1-2,TRBD1,TRBV11-3,many,CASRPQGVIIGYTF,TGTGCCAGCAGGCCACAGGGGGTTATCATTGGCTACACCTTC
TRBJ2-7,-,TRBV15,-,CATSRDPFSGGSYEQYF,TGTGCCACCAGCAGAGATCCCTTTTCCGGGGGCTCCTACGAGCAGTACTTC
TRBJ2-5,TRBD2,TRBV11-3,few,CASSLSGTRSQETQYF,TGTGCCAGCAGCCTATCCGGGACTAGATCCCAAGAGACCCAGTACTTC
TRBJ1-1,-,TRBV4-1,-,CASSQDPGMRGGDTEAFF,TGCGCCAGCAGCCAAGATCCGGGGATGCGAGGGGGGGACACTGAAGCTTTCTTT
TRBJ2-5,-,TRBV25-1,once,CASPSLALKVETQYF,TGTGCCAGCCCTTCCTTAGCCCTGAAGGTGGAGACCCAGTACTTC
TRBJ1-1,-,TRBV28,-,CATKEPMNTEAFF,TGTGCCACGAAGGAGCCTATGAACACTGAAGCTTTCTTT
TRBJ2-5,-,TRBV11-3,many,CASSFRRDLQETQYF,TGTGCCAGCAGCTTTAGGAGGGACTTACAAGAGACCCAGTACTTC
TRBJ1-1,-,TRBV15,-,CATSRERLGPTSTEAFF,TGTGCCACCAGCAGAGAAAGGTTAGGCCCAACGAGCACTGAAGCTTTCTTT
TRBJ2-7,TRBD1,TRBV6-8,-,CASSSLSDRGAHYEQYF,TGTGCCAGCAGTTCCTTATCGGACAGGGGTGCCCACTACGAGCAGTACTTC
TRBJ1-1,-,TRBV6-8,large,CASSDSGTPMNTEAFF,TGTGCCAGCAGTGACTCGGGGACTCCCATGAACACTGAAGCTTTCTTT
TRBJ1-2,TRBD1,TRBV6-8,many,CASSWDSRTEYYGYTF,TGTGCCAGCAGTTGGGACAGCCGAACCGAATACTATGGCTACACCTTC
TRBJ1-1,-,TRBV6-8,medium-sized,CASNWGVENTEAFF,TGTGCCAGCAATTGGGGGGTTGAGAACACTGAAGCTTTCTTT
TRBJ2-7,-,TRBV9,many,CASSATAGPSYEQYF,TGTGCCAGCAGCGCCACCGCGGGACCATCCTACGAGCAGTACTTC
TRBJ2-7,TRBD1,TRBV9,few,CASSPWDSDYEQYF,TGTGCCAGCAGCCCCTGGGACAGCGACTACGAGCAGTACTTC
TRBJ1-1,-,TRBV6-8,-,CASSLVWENTEAFF,TGTGCCAGCAGCCTGGTTTGGGAGAACACTGAAGCTTTCTTT
TRBJ2-1,TRBD2,TRBV11-3,-,CASSLGAGGPRYNEQFF,TGTGCCAGCAGCTTGGGAGCGGGGGGGCCGAGGTACAATGAGCAGTTCTTC
TRBJ1-3,-,TRBV11-3,many,CASSRQLSSGNTIYF,TGTGCCAGCAGTAGACAGTTGAGCTCTGGAAACACCATATATTTT
TRBJ1-1,TRBD1,TRBV11-3,-,CASSPPGTGPNTEAFF,TGTGCCAGCAGCCCGCCCGGGACAGGTCCTAACACTGAAGCTTTCTTT
TRBJ2-3,TRBD2,TRBV29-1,medium-sized,CSVETPRGNTDTQYF,TGCAGCGTTGAAACCCCGCGGGGGAACACAGATACGCAGTATTTT
TRBJ2-7,TRBD1,TRBV6-8,few,CASSYGQGNYEQYF,TGTGCCAGCAGTTATGGACAGGGAAACTACGAGCAGTACTTC
TRBJ1-1,-,TRBV11-3,-,CASSPAFWTYRTEAFF,TGTGCCAGCAGCCCCGCCTTTTGGACATATAGGACTGAAGCTTTCTTT
TRBJ1-2,-,TRBV19,-,CASSIVPPGRYGYTF,TGTGCCAGTAGTATTGTTCCCCCAGGGCGGTATGGCTACACCTTC
TRBJ1-4,TRBD1,TRBV9,many,CASSSQQGAANEKLFF,TGTGCCAGCAGTTCCCAACAGGGGGCTGCTAATGAAAAACTGTTTTTT
TRBJ1-5,-,TRBV4-1,-,CASSQGVNQPQHF,TGCGCCAGCAGCCAAGGGGTCAATCAGCCCCAGCATTTT
TRBJ1-2,-,TRBV6-7,-,CASSYSRTAINYGYTF,TGTGCCAGCAGTTACTCGAGGACAGCCATCAACTATGGCTACACCTTC
TRBJ1-5,-,TRBV11-3,few,CASSLEVHSNQPQHF,TGTGCCAGCAGCTTAGAGGTCCATAGCAATCAGCCCCAGCATTTT
TRBJ1-2,-,TRBV6-8,medium-sized,CASRRPVANYGYTF,TGTGCCAGCAGGAGACCGGTAGCAAACTATGGCTACACCTTC
TRBJ2-1,-,TRBV19,few,CASATGTQSYNEQFF,TGTGCCAGTGCCACCGGGACTCAGTCCTACAATGAGCAGTTCTTC
TRBJ2-3,-,TRBV28,few,CASSLGTYTQYF,TGTGCCAGCAGTTTAGGGACATATACGCAGTATTTT
TRBJ1-1,TRBD1,TRBV19,-,CASSLRTGRGDTEAFF,TGTGCCAGTAGTCTTCGGACAGGGCGGGGGGACACTGAAGCTTTCTTT
TRBJ2-1,TRBD2,TRBV5-1,-,CASSLVRGGTSEMNEQFF,TGCGCCAGCAGCTTGGTTCGCGGGGGGACTAGCGAGATGAATGAGCAGTTCTTC